A selection of T cell receptor beta chains follows, all from one sample in a study of T cell responses to AZD1222 COVID-19 vaccine. Generated by immunoSEQ multiplex PCR, the TCRdb table keeps only in-frame clones and is missing some. Of 160,000 or so clones listed, about 89% were seen once; the top ten hold 1.5% to 2%. The input for sequencing was peripheral blood, taken on day 0 of AZD1222 vaccination. The source is an adult in good health. Each CDR3 is given with its conserved first and last residue. D genes are given only for firm matches. Where a row states a size, it is once, few, many or the class of an expanded clone; other rows omit it.

size | D | J | V | DNA | CDR3
NA | TRBD2 | TRBJ2-7 | TRBV11-1 | TGTGCCAGCAGCTTAGGAGGGAGCGGGGAGTACGAGCAGTACTTC | CASSLGGSGEYEQYF
NA | NA | TRBJ1-2 | TRBV13 | TGTGCCAGCAGCCGACGGTTTCGAACGGACACCCCATCCGGTGGCTACACCTTC | CASSRRFRTDTPSGGYTF
NA | TRBD2 | TRBJ2-1 | TRBV5-1 | TGCGCCAGCAGCTTGGCCCCAGTAGCGGGAGGGTCAGCTGAGCAGTTCTTC | CASSLAPVAGGSAEQFF
NA | NA | TRBJ1-2 | TRBV6-5 | TGTGCCAGCATCCGGAAACAGCCTGGCTATGGCTACACCTTC | CASIRKQPGYGYTF
once | NA | TRBJ1-4 | TRBV11-3 | TGTGCCAGCACCCACGGGCGGCTGAAAGGATGCGCGACTCAGGAACTGTTTTTT | CASTHGRLKGCATQELFF
NA | NA | TRBJ1-5 | TRBV18 | TGTGCCAGCTCACCAAATGGGATTGAAGGACAGCCCCAGCATTTT | CASSPNGIEGQPQHF
NA | NA | TRBJ1-2 | TRBV6-2/TRBV6-3 | TGTGCCAGCAGTTACCCCCAGGATGTTTCTCGCTTTAACTATGGCTACACCTTC | CASSYPQDVSRFNYGYTF
NA | NA | TRBJ1-1 | TRBV15 | TGTGCCACCAGCCACGGGACGTTGAACACTGAAGCTTTCTTT | CATSHGTLNTEAFF
NA | NA | TRBJ1-3 | TRBV28 | TGTGCCAGCCAATACGGGGGAGGTGGAAACACCATATATTTT | CASQYGGGGNTIYF
once | NA | TRBJ1-1 | TRBV7-6 | TGTGCCAGCAGCCCGGACCGAATGAACACTGAAGCTTTCTTT | CASSPDRMNTEAFF
NA | NA | TRBJ1-2 | TRBV19 | TGTGCCAGTAGTATGGGGGACACAAGACTCTATGGCTACACCTTC | CASSMGDTRLYGYTF
NA | NA | TRBJ1-2 | TRBV2 | TGTGCCAGCAGTGGGTTTGGCTACACCTTC | CASSGFGYTF
few | TRBD1 | TRBJ1-5 | TRBV27 | TGTGCCAGCAGCCAGGGACAGAATCAGCCCCAGCATTTT | CASSQGQNQPQHF
once | NA | TRBJ1-5 | TRBV28 | TGTGCCAGCAGTTTAGGAGGGGCTCGGCAGCCCCAGCATTTT | CASSLGGARQPQHF
NA | TRBD1 | TRBJ1-3 | TRBV6-5 | TGTGCCAGCAGTTCCGACAGGGGAGGAAACACCATATATTTT | CASSSDRGGNTIYF
once | TRBD2 | TRBJ2-7 | TRBV9 | TGTGCCAGCAGCCCTCGACTAGCGGGAGCCTACGAGCAGTACTTC | CASSPRLAGAYEQYF
NA | TRBD1 | TRBJ1-4 | TRBV7-9 | TGTGCCAGCAGCTTAGCCGGACAGGGGGCGGATGAAAAACTGTTTTTT | CASSLAGQGADEKLFF
NA | NA | TRBJ2-7 | TRBV21-1 | TGTGCCAGCAGCCTTCCCATGACAGGGCTCAACTACGAGCAGTACTTC | CASSLPMTGLNYEQYF
NA | NA | TRBJ1-5 | TRBV6-5 | TGTGCCAGCAATGGGAAGAATCAGCCCCAGCATTTT | CASNGKNQPQHF
NA | NA | TRBJ1-2 | TRBV5-1 | TGCGCCAGCGGCCCGACAAGAACTATTTCGGGCGGCTACACCTTC | CASGPTRTISGGYTF
NA | NA | TRBJ1-5 | TRBV15 | TGTGCCACCAGCAGAGAGGGGTGGGGTAGGGATCAGCCCCAGCATTTT | CATSREGWGRDQPQHF
NA | TRBD1 | TRBJ1-2 | TRBV28 | TGTGCCAGCAGTGAGGGACAGGGAGTCTATGGCTACACCTTC | CASSEGQGVYGYTF
NA | NA | TRBJ1-1 | TRBV7-9 | TGTGCCAGCAGCTTGATAGAAATCATCAGGGGTTGGGGGGACACTGAAGCTTTCTTT | CASSLIEIIRGWGDTEAFF
NA | NA | TRBJ1-1 | TRBV9 | TGTGCCAGCAGCGTAGCAAACAGGAAAAACACTGAAGCTTTCTTT | CASSVANRKNTEAFF
NA | NA | TRBJ2-1 | TRBV5-1 | TGCGCCAGCAGCAGAAGACAGAGAGACAATGAGCAGTTCTTC | CASSRRQRDNEQFF
few | TRBD2 | TRBJ2-3 | TRBV18 | TGTGCCACCTCCGCTTGGCTAGCGGGAGAGGATACGCAGTATTTT | CATSAWLAGEDTQYF
NA | TRBD2 | TRBJ2-2 | TRBV7-2 | TGTGCCAGCAGCTCTAGCGGGATGACCGGGGAGCTGTTTTTT | CASSSSGMTGELFF
NA | TRBD1 | TRBJ2-6 | TRBV28 | TGTGCCAGCAGACAAAGGGACAGACGCTCTGGGGCCAACGTCCTGACTTTC | CASRQRDRRSGANVLTF
NA | NA | TRBJ1-1 | TRBV2 | TGTGCCAGCAGCCCCCGGGGGGGGGTAGAGGTTGAAGCTTTCTTT | CASSPRGGVEVEAFF
once | TRBD2 | TRBJ2-2 | TRBV6-2/TRBV6-3 | TGTGCCAGCAGTCATCTGACTAGCGGGGGGCTCTCCGGGGAGCTGTTTTTT | CASSHLTSGGLSGELFF
NA | NA | TRBJ1-5 | TRBV11-2 | TGTGCCAGCAGCGTCCGATGGGGCAACAATCAGCCCCAGCATTTT | CASSVRWGNNQPQHF
NA | TRBD2 | TRBJ2-1 | TRBV7-2 | TGTGCCAGCAGCTCCGGGACTAGCGGGACCAATGAGCAGTTCTTC | CASSSGTSGTNEQFF
NA | TRBD2 | TRBJ2-1 | TRBV7-3 | TGTGCCAGCAGCTCCGGGGGGTACAATGAGCAGTTCTTC | CASSSGGYNEQFF
NA | NA | TRBJ1-2 | TRBV6-5 | TGTGCCAGCACCGGGGTGACTAACTATGGCTACACCTTC | CASTGVTNYGYTF
NA | TRBD1 | TRBJ1-2 | TRBV2 | TGTGCCAGCGAAGGGTTAGACAGGGGGGCCTATGGCTACACCTTC | CASEGLDRGAYGYTF
NA | NA | TRBJ2-1 | TRBV29-1 | TGCAGCGTCGTCGTGGCGGGATACAATGAGCAGTTCTTC | CSVVVAGYNEQFF
NA | NA | TRBJ2-5 | TRBV5-6 | TGTGCCAGCAGCAGGGGTGAGACCCAGTACTTC | CASSRGETQYF
NA | NA | TRBJ1-5 | TRBV5-1 | TGCGCCAGCAGCTTGGTGGGGGGAAACAATCAGCCCCAGCATTTT | CASSLVGGNNQPQHF
NA | NA | TRBJ1-2 | TRBV2 | TGTGCCAGCCGTCGGGGTAACTATGGCTACACCTTC | CASRRGNYGYTF
NA | NA | TRBJ2-1 | TRBV10-2 | TGCGCCAGTTTCAGTGGTAGGGTTTTGGATGAGCAGTTCTTC | CASFSGRVLDEQFF
NA | NA | TRBJ2-7 | TRBV9 | TGTGCCAGCAGCGTAGGTAACGAGCAGTACTTC | CASSVGNEQYF
NA | NA | TRBJ1-1 | TRBV27 | TGTGCCAGCAGTCCCCATGGGCGGGGGGCGAACACTGAAGCTTTCTTT | CASSPHGRGANTEAFF
NA | NA | TRBJ2-3 | TRBV28 | TGTGCCAGCAGTTTTGTCTATAGCACAGATACGCAGTATTTT | CASSFVYSTDTQYF
NA | NA | TRBJ1-1 | TRBV28 | TGTGCCAGCAGTAGTAGGTACACTGAAGCTTTCTTT | CASSSRYTEAFF
NA | NA | TRBJ1-6 | TRBV19 | TGTGCCAGTAGGGGGGACACAACTTATAATTCACCCCTCCACTTT | CASRGDTTYNSPLHF
NA | TRBD1 | TRBJ1-2 | TRBV6-1 | TGTGCCAGCAGTAGGACAGGGAACTATGGCTACACCTTC | CASSRTGNYGYTF
once | TRBD1 | TRBJ1-1 | TRBV29-1 | TGCAGCGTCCTAGGACAGGCCACCACTGAAGCTTTCTTT | CSVLGQATTEAFF
NA | NA | TRBJ1-5 | TRBV28 | TGTGCCAGTTTACGGGGGGCGCGCAATCAGCCCCAGCATTTT | CASLRGARNQPQHF
NA | NA | TRBJ1-1 | TRBV9 | TGTGCCAGCAGCTCAAATCAGGGTAGGGTGGGCACTGAAGCTTTCTTT | CASSSNQGRVGTEAFF